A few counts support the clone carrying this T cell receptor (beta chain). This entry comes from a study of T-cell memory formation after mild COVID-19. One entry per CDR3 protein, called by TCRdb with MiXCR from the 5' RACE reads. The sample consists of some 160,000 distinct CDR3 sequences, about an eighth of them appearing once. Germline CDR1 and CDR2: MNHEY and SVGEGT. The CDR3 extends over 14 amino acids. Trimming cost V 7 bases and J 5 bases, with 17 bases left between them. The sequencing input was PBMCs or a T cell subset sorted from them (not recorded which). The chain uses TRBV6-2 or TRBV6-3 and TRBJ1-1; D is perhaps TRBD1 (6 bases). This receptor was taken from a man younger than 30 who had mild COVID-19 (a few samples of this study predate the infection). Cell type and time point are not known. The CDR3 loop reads CASTERGARTEAFF. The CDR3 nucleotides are TGTGCCAGCACCGAAAGGGGGGCCAGGACTGAAGCTTTCTTT.